This T cell receptor beta chain was captured by sequencing in a study of post-analysis software for immune sequencing data. Study conclusions and caveats: TRBV5-6, TRBV5-1 and TRBV20-1 belonged to a set of about five TRBV segments that were more frequent in patients than controls.

TCR beta cDNA libraries had unique molecular identifiers. MiXCR, applied by TCRdb to the PCR reads, yields one record per CDR3 protein. This sample has roughly 170,000 distinct CDR3 sequences; 30% occur once, and the top ten carry about 1.4%. With regard to this clonotype: Its antigen remains unknown. A much more abundant neighbour one base away suggests this may be a read error.

CDR3 length: 12 residues. CDR1 DFQATT and CDR2 SNEGSKA come from the germline V gene (reference sequence). This chain uses TRBV20-1 with TRBJ2-1; D is possibly TRBD2 (6 bases). The receptor comes from a girl aged 10 to 17 with multiple sclerosis. The sequenced material came from blood. CDR3 nucleotides: TGCAGGGCCTTCTTTGCGGGGCGTGAGCAGTTCTTC. Its translation is CRAFFAGREQFF.